Listed here are 22 T cell receptor beta chains from one sample, sequenced in a study of cytomegalovirus exposure and HLA in healthy donors. In the PCR, 60 Vbeta and 13 Jbeta primers were used. The method was immunoSEQ multiplex PCR; TCRdb's version includes in-frame clones alone and lacks a portion of them. The sample carries some 190,000 clones, over 70% recorded once. The sequencing input was PBMCs. The source of these receptors is a woman aged 25 to 39 in good health and CMV-seropositive.

The chain employs TRBV19 and TRBJ2-1; 9 bases fit TRBD2. There are 15 residues in the CDR3. V lost 6 bases, J lost 4 bases, and 7 bases stayed unmatched. In germline, CDR1 is LNHDA, CDR2 SQIVND (reference sequence). CDR3 DNA sequence: TGTGCCAGTAGCCCTAGCGGGGCGGGTTACAATGAGCAGTTCTTC. Its translation is CASSPSGAGYNEQFF.

This sequence joins TRBV4-1 and TRBJ2-1, with 8 bases fitting TRBD2. Germline CDR1 MGHRA, CDR2 YSYEKL. The trim removed 1 base at V and 7 bases at J, leaving 12 bases unmatched. The CDR3 consists of 17 residues. CDR3 nucleotides: TGCGCCAGCAGCCAAGCTCAGTCGGCAGCGGGAGAAAATGAGCAGTTCTTC. This encodes CASSQAQSAAGENEQFF.

On this clone itself: Other DNA sequences in this sample translate to the same CDR3. CDR3 DNA sequence: TGTGCCAGCAGCCTGGAGAACTATTCCTACGAGCAGTACTTC. It translates to CASSLENYSYEQYF. V usage is TRBV11-2 and J usage is TRBJ2-7, with D hard to call. The CDR3 has 14 residues. The V gene lost 5 bases and the J gene lost 1 base, with 12 bases spanning the gap. CDR1 and CDR2 from the germline V gene are SGHAT and FQNNGV.

The chain recombines TRBV20-1 with TRBJ2-3; D ambiguous. The CDR3 extends over 10 amino acids. Germline V lookup: CDR1 DFQATT, CDR2 SNEGSKA (reference sequence). V was cut by 3 bases and J by 5 bases, with 3 bases left in between. CDR3 in amino acids: CSASGDTQYF. DNA for the CDR3: TGCAGTGCTAGCGGAGATACGCAGTATTTT.

This chain connects TRBV6-1 to TRBJ1-5, with D perhaps TRBD1 (5 bases). The CDR3 has 13 residues. Germline V gene sequence: CDR1 MNHNS, CDR2 SASEGT. With 6 bases removed from V and 0 bases from J, the gap between germline ends came to 6 bases. The CDR3 DNA follows: TGTGCCAGCAGGGACAATAGCAATCAGCCCCAGCATTTT. Protein sequence: CASRDNSNQPQHF.

The V call is TRBV7-2, the J call TRBJ2-1; 9 positions agree with TRBD2. Unmatched junction bases numbered 9, after V lost 3 bases and J lost 0 bases. Germline values: CDR1 SGHTA, CDR2 FQGNSA. The CDR3 extends over 18 amino acids. As DNA, the CDR3 is TGTGCCAGCAGCTTTGGCCTAGCGGGGCGGAGCTCCTACAATGAGCAGTTCTTC. It codes for CASSFGLAGRSSYNEQFF.

This clone has only a few counts. The V gene is TRBV18, the J gene TRBJ1-4; the match to TRBD1 covers 8 bases. Looked up from germline, CDR1 is KGHSH and CDR2 is LQKENI. This CDR3 is built from 14 residues. The junction had 5 bases not matched to a gene; V was cut back by 3 bases and J by 8 bases. In DNA form, the CDR3 reads TGTGCCAGCTCACCGGCCAGGGGGCTAGAAAAACTGTTTTTT. It encodes CASSPARGLEKLFF. Full variable domain (remainder filled in from reference TRBV18 and TRBJ1-4): NAGVMQNPRHLVRRRGQEARLRCSPMKGHSHVYWYRQLPEEGLKFMVYLQKENIIDESGMPKERFSAEFPKEGPSILRIQQVVRGDSAAYFCASSPARGLEKLFFGSGTQLSVL.

This sequence joins TRBV28 and TRBJ2-5, with 8 nucleotides matching TRBD1. Germline V gene data show CDR1 as MDHEN and CDR2 as SYDVKM. This CDR3 region has 13 residues. After removal of 6 bases from V and 11 bases from J, the junction contained 11 bases not matched to a gene. CDR3 region: CASSPDRAREQYF. CDR3 nucleotides: TGTGCCAGCAGCCCGGACAGGGCGAGAGAGCAGTACTTC.

The chain recombines TRBV27 with TRBJ2-1; D is perhaps TRBD2 (6 bases). This CDR3 is built from 13 residues. Germline assignment: CDR1 MNHEY and CDR2 SMNVEV (reference sequence). Trimming cost V 4 bases and J 7 bases, with 11 bases left between them. The CDR3 loop reads CASSSGAWNEQFF. In DNA, the CDR3 is TGTGCCAGCAGTTCGGGAGCTTGGAATGAGCAGTTCTTC.

The V gene is TRBV6-5, the J gene TRBJ1-1; no firm D call. Trimming left V 3 bases short and J 1 base short, with 6 bases between. Germline values: CDR1 MNHEY, CDR2 SVGAGI. The CDR3 loop spans 13 amino acids. The CDR3 sequence: CASSYTRNTEAFF. CDR3 coding DNA: TGTGCCAGCAGTTATACCAGGAACACTGAAGCTTTCTTT.

This chain connects TRBV14 to TRBJ1-1, with D possibly TRBD1 on 5 matching bases. The CDR3 sequence is 15 residues long. V dropped 3 bases and J dropped 8 bases, with 19 bases sitting between them. The germline gives CDR1 SGHDN, CDR2 FVKESK. The CDR3 DNA follows: TGTGCCAGCAGCCACCCACCGAAGGGGCTTTTCGAAGCTTTCTTT. The encoded protein is CASSHPPKGLFEAFF.

The chain employs TRBV27 and TRBJ1-5, with 7 bases aligning to TRBD1. V shed 5 bases, J shed 5 bases, and the junction held 6 bases outside the gene matches. Looked up from germline, CDR1 is MNHEY and CDR2 is SMNVEV (reference sequence). This CDR3 has 14 amino acids. CDR3 sequence: CASSPRDRYQPQHF. The CDR3, as DNA: TGTGCCAGCAGTCCCAGGGACAGATATCAGCCCCAGCATTTT.

A note on this clone: This sample also contains other DNA sequences that code for the same CDR3. This sequence joins TRBV5-4 and TRBJ2-1; 11 bases are shared with TRBD2. This CDR3 comprises 15 residues. The germline V gene encodes CDR1 SGHNT and CDR2 YYREEE (reference sequence). V lost 3 bases and J lost 7; bases outside the gene matches: 6. The CDR3, as DNA: TGTGCCAGCAGCTCCGGACTAGCGGGCGGAAATGAGCAGTTCTTC. Its protein product is CASSSGLAGGNEQFF.

The chain employs TRBV19 and TRBJ2-4; the D is unclear. V dropped 6 bases and J dropped 0 bases, with 12 bases sitting between them. The CDR3 extends over 15 amino acids. CDR1 and CDR2 (germline): LNHDA, SQIVND (reference sequence). This CDR3 reads CASSDYTIAKNIQYF. The CDR3 DNA reads TGTGCCAGTAGCGATTACACTATAGCCAAAAACATTCAGTACTTC.

The chain employs TRBV15 and TRBJ2-7; 10 nucleotides line up with TRBD2. The CDR3 length is 16 residues. Germline V gene data show CDR1 as LNHNV and CDR2 as YYDKDF (reference sequence). After removal of 4 bases from V and 0 bases from J, the junction contained 6 bases not matched to a gene. CDR3 nucleotides: TGTGCCACCAGCACCCTAGCGGGAGTGAACTCCTACGAGCAGTACTTC. Translation gives CATSTLAGVNSYEQYF. Full variable domain (remainder filled in from reference TRBV15 and TRBJ2-7): DAMVIQNPRYQVTQFGKPVTLSCSQTLNHNVMYWYQQKSSQAPKLLFHYYDKDFNNEADTPDNFQSRRPNTSFCFLDIRSPGLGDTAMYLCATSTLAGVNSYEQYFGPGTRLTVT.

V is TRBV7-8 and J is TRBJ2-5, with 9 bases fitting TRBD2. The CDR3 spans 16 residues. The V gene's germline CDR1 is SGHVS and CDR2 FQNEAQ. With V trimmed by 6 bases and J by 4 bases, 12 bases remained unmatched. The CDR3 bases are TGTGCCAGCAGGATTAAGCGGGGGGTCGGCGTAGAGACCCAGTACTTC. As protein: CASRIKRGVGVETQYF. Full variable domain (outside the CDR3, taken from reference TRBV7-8 and TRBJ2-5): GAGVSQSPRYKVAKRGQDVALRCDPISGHVSLFWYQQALGQGPEFLTYFQNEAQLDKSGLPSDRFFAERPEGSVSTLKIQRTQQEDSAVYLCASRIKRGVGVETQYFGPGTRLLVL.

DNA of the CDR3: TGCGCCAGCAACTCCGGACTAGCGGACGGGGAGCAGTACTTC. It encodes CASNSGLADGEQYF. The genes are TRBV5-1 and TRBJ2-7; 10 nucleotides align to TRBD2. Germline V gene lookup returns CDR1 SGHRS and CDR2 YFSETQ. V lost 6 bases to trimming and J lost 7 bases; unmatched junction nucleotides: 10. CDR3 length: 14 amino acids.

The chain is built from TRBV7-9 and TRBJ1-5; a possible D gene is TRBD1 (5 bases). This CDR3 is 13 amino acids long. The ends were cut back, 1 base at V and 4 bases at J, with 5 bases in the middle. Per germline, CDR1 SEHNR and CDR2 FQNEAQ (reference sequence). CDR3 sequence reads: CASSLGQNQPQHF. CDR3 sequence (DNA): TGTGCCAGCAGCTTAGGACAGAATCAGCCCCAGCATTTT. The variable domain in full, completed from reference TRBV7-9 and TRBJ1-5, reads DTGVSQNPRHKITKRGQNVTFRCDPISEHNRLYWYRQTLGQGPEFLTYFQNEAQLEKSRLLSDRFSAERPKGSFSTLEIQRTEQGDSAMYLCASSLGQNQPQHFGDGTRLSIL.

The rearrangement joins TRBV5-1 to TRBJ2-7; D may be TRBD2 (5 bases). The CDR3 sequence is 13 residues long. The germline V gene has CDR1 SGHRS and CDR2 YFSETQ. Trimming took off 0 bases at V and 5 bases at J, with 9 bases between the two ends. The CDR3 region has the DNA TGCGCCAGCAGCTTGGTCGAGGGAAACGAGCAGTACTTC. It yields the protein CASSLVEGNEQYF.

The chain has TRBV5-4 and TRBJ2-1; a weak D match, TRBD2 (6 bases). Per germline, CDR1 SGHNT and CDR2 YYREEE (reference sequence). CDR3 length: 15 amino acids. Trimming pared 1 base from V and 6 bases from J, leaving 14 bases between. The CDR3 sequence is CASSLFRREVNEQFF. DNA of the CDR3: TGTGCCAGCAGCTTGTTCCGCAGGGAGGTCAATGAGCAGTTCTTC.

V usage is TRBV27 and J usage is TRBJ2-7; 12 bases fit TRBD2. V shed 5 bases and J 3 bases; nucleotides not matched to a gene: 2. Germline CDR1 is MNHEY and CDR2 is SMNVEV (reference sequence). The CDR3 has 14 amino acids. CDR3 region: CASSATSGSYEQYF. CDR3 in DNA: TGTGCCAGCAGTGCGACTAGCGGGAGCTACGAGCAGTACTTC.

The chain recombines TRBV15 with TRBJ2-1; TRBD2 matches at 10 bases. V lost 3 bases to trimming and J lost 3 bases; unmatched junction nucleotides: 8. In germline, CDR1 is LNHNV, CDR2 YYDKDF (reference sequence). This CDR3 has 17 residues. For the CDR3, the DNA is TGTGCCACCAGCAGCTACCACCTAGCGGGAGTCTACAATGAGCAGTTCTTC. It is translated as CATSSYHLAGVYNEQFF.